Presented here are 22 T cell receptor beta chains from one specimen sequenced in a study of blood T cell repertoires in COVID-19. Profiling relied on immunoSEQ multiplex PCR, and the TCRdb table lists in-frame clones only, not all of them. The sample lists about 160,000 clones; 85% were seen once. Sequencing was performed on peripheral blood. These receptors were collected from a human donor with acute or convalescent COVID-19. The donor label of this sample is uncertain.

This clone was detected a few times. The CDR3 nucleotides read TGTGCCAGCTCAGACAGAGGACAGGGAAGGAATGAGCAGTTCTTC. This codes for CASSDRGQGRNEQFF. The chain has TRBV18 and TRBJ2-1; 8 nucleotides line up with TRBD1. Germline trimming cut 5 bases from V and 7 bases from J; bases unmatched to any gene: 10. The length of the CDR3 is 15 residues. Germline V gene data show CDR1 as KGHSH and CDR2 as LQKENI.

The rearrangement uses TRBV7-2 and TRBJ2-1, with D possibly being TRBD1 (7 bases). The V end was cut by 6 bases, the J end by 7 bases, with 22 bases between. The germline gives CDR1 SGHTA, CDR2 FQGNSA. The CDR3 is 16 amino acids. This CDR3 reads CASSRGGGVVENEQFF. CDR3 DNA: TGTGCCAGCAGTAGAGGGGGCGGGGTGGTGGAAAATGAGCAGTTCTTC.

V is TRBV7-8 and J is TRBJ2-2, with TRBD1 matching 12 bases. Germline V gene lookup returns CDR1 SGHVS and CDR2 FQNEAQ. CDR3 length equals 18 residues. J lost 7 bases, V lost 5 bases, and 14 bases had no gene match. The CDR3 here is CASSRGRGQGAEDGELFF. The CDR3 nucleotides read TGTGCCAGCAGCCGAGGGAGGGGACAGGGGGCCGAAGACGGGGAGCTGTTTTTT.

The chain is built from TRBV19 and TRBJ1-5; 7 positions agree with TRBD1. V shed 3 bases, J shed 1 base, and the junction held 3 bases outside the gene matches. The CDR3 loop spans 15 amino acids. The V gene's germline CDR1 is LNHDA and CDR2 SQIVND (reference sequence). CDR3 in DNA: TGTGCCAGTAGTATGGGGACAGTAAGCAATCAGCCCCAGCATTTT. Protein: CASSMGTVSNQPQHF.

This sequence joins TRBV7-8 and TRBJ1-1; D is perhaps TRBD1 (5 bases). Trimming took 5 bases from V and 4 from J, leaving 17 bases between them. CDR3 length: 15 residues. Germline V gene data show CDR1 as SGHVS and CDR2 as FQNEAQ. The CDR3 sequence: CASSTITGGITEAFF. CDR3 DNA sequence: TGTGCCAGCAGCACAATTACCGGGGGTATCACTGAAGCTTTCTTT.

This rearrangement joins TRBV27 to TRBJ2-1, with 8 bases aligning to TRBD1. V gave up 6 bases and J gave up 8 bases; unmatched junction bases: 12. Germline V gene lookup returns CDR1 MNHEY and CDR2 SMNVEV (reference sequence). The CDR3 is made up of 15 amino acids. This CDR3 is CASSPYRTGRYEQFF. In nucleotides, the CDR3 is TGTGCCAGCAGCCCCTACAGGACAGGGAGGTATGAGCAGTTCTTC.

The J gene is TRBJ2-5, the V gene TRBV11-2; the match to TRBD2 covers 13 bases. Unmatched junction bases numbered 2, after V lost 4 bases and J lost 3 bases. The CDR3 is made up of 15 amino acids. Per the germline V gene, CDR1 is SGHAT and CDR2 is FQNNGV. CDR3 in DNA: TGTGCCAGCAGCTACGGGACTAGCGGGGAAGAGACCCAGTACTTC. It yields the protein CASSYGTSGEETQYF.

A single count supports this clone. J is TRBJ2-1 and V is TRBV7-9; 8 nucleotides line up with TRBD1. V trimming: 7 bases; J trimming: 8 bases; junction bases outside the gene matches: 19. The CDR3 is 17 amino acids. Germline V gene lookup returns CDR1 SEHNR and CDR2 FQNEAQ (reference sequence). The CDR3 nucleotides read TGTGCCAGCACCATACAAACGGACAGGGTATCGGCCCATGAGCAGTTCTTC. Residues: CASTIQTDRVSAHEQFF.

V gene TRBV19 combines with J gene TRBJ1-1; the D gene is possibly TRBD1 (5 bases). The V gene lost 8 bases and the J gene lost 11 bases, with 15 bases spanning the gap. This CDR3 comprises 11 residues. Germline V gives CDR1 LNHDA, CDR2 SQIVND (reference sequence). For the CDR3, the DNA is TGTGCCAGTGGCTTCTGGGCAGGGGCTTTCTTT. This gives the protein CASGFWAGAFF.

This chain joins TRBV11-1 and TRBJ1-1; unclear D gene. Germline CDR1 SGHAT, CDR2 FQDESV (reference sequence). The CDR3 is 14 amino acids. Trimming removed 0 bases from V and 1 base from J, with 6 bases in between. CDR3 nucleotides: TGTGCCAGCAGCTTAGCTAGTCGGAACACTGAAGCTTTCTTT. Its protein product is CASSLASRNTEAFF.

J is TRBJ1-1 and V is TRBV19, with D unclear. The CDR3 sequence is 15 residues long. Looked up from germline, CDR1 is LNHDA and CDR2 is SQIVND (reference sequence). V dropped 3 bases and J dropped 1 base, with 12 bases sitting between them. CDR3 sequence reads: CASSITPGKNTEAFF. The DNA for the CDR3 is TGTGCCAGTAGTATCACCCCGGGGAAGAACACTGAAGCTTTCTTT.

Notes on this clone: At one end, the junction sequence differs from germline, possibly due to a read error. This rearrangement joins TRBV7-3 to TRBJ1-1; 7 bases agree with TRBD1. This CDR3 spans 12 amino acids. The germline V gene encodes CDR1 SGHTA and CDR2 FQGTGA. CDR3 sequence reads: CASSPGTVLPLF. The CDR3 DNA reads as TGTGCCAGCAGCCCCGGGACAGTTCTACCCCTTTTT.

The rearrangement joins TRBV3-1 (or the pseudogene TRBV3-2) to TRBJ1-1, with TRBD1 identical over 9 bases. Germline CDR1 LGHDT, CDR2 YNNKEL (reference sequence). The CDR3 contains 15 residues. V was clipped by 5 bases and J by 6 bases; unmatched bases: 10. The CDR3 nucleotides read TGTGCCAGCAGCTATGGGACAGGGTGGGGGTCTGAAGCTTTCTTT. Its translation: CASSYGTGWGSEAFF.

The chain recombines TRBV18 with TRBJ1-1; TRBD1 might be the D (6 bases). CDR3 length: 14 residues. CDR1 and CDR2 from the germline V gene are KGHSH and LQKENI. V lost 0 bases, J lost 7 bases, and 12 bases lay in between. DNA of the CDR3: TGTGCCAGCTCACCACCGAGGGACACCAATGAAGCTTTCTTT. Amino acid sequence: CASSPPRDTNEAFF.

The chain is built from TRBV6-5 and TRBJ2-7; 8 nucleotides line up with TRBD1. V lost 5 bases and J lost 4; bases outside the gene matches: 7. This CDR3 region has 14 residues. Germline V gene data show CDR1 as MNHEY and CDR2 as SVGAGI. This CDR3 is CASSPGGLGYEQYF. In DNA form, the CDR3 reads TGTGCCAGCAGTCCAGGGGGCTTGGGGTACGAGCAGTACTTC.

The chain is built from TRBV11-2 and TRBJ2-1, with TRBD1 matching over 7 bases. The germline V gene encodes CDR1 SGHAT and CDR2 FQNNGV. With 5 bases clipped from V and 0 bases from J, the junction kept 10 bases outside the gene matches. This CDR3 is built from 17 residues. The chain's CDR3 is CASSPRQGPFSYNEQFF. The DNA of the CDR3 is TGTGCCAGCAGCCCTCGACAGGGCCCCTTCTCCTACAATGAGCAGTTCTTC.

As to this clone: The junction shows a germline mismatch at one end, possibly a read error. V usage is TRBV7-9 and J usage is TRBJ2-3, with TRBD2 identical over 7 bases. The CDR3 has 13 amino acids. Germline CDR1 reads SEHNR; CDR2 reads FQNEAQ (reference sequence). CDR3 loop: CFGERGRTDTQYF. As DNA, the CDR3 is TGCTTCGGCGAGCGGGGACGCACAGATACGCAGTATTTT.

The chain uses TRBV5-1 and TRBJ1-6; D gene uncertain. The CDR3 is made up of 14 amino acids. V lost 4 bases and J lost 5, with 10 bases in between. Germline lookup yields CDR1 SGHRS and CDR2 YFSETQ. CDR3 protein: CASSRGDDNSPLHF. DNA for the CDR3: TGCGCCAGCAGCCGGGGAGACGATAATTCACCCCTCCACTTT.

V and J are TRBV25-1 and TRBJ1-1; no clear D gene. The V and J ends lost 6 bases and 2 bases respectively, with 7 bases between them. The CDR3 has 12 amino acids. The germline V gene has CDR1 MGHDK and CDR2 SYGVNS. The CDR3 nucleotides read TGTGCCAGCAGGGGCCGAAACACTGAAGCTTTCTTT. Translation: CASRGRNTEAFF.

V usage is TRBV18 and J usage is TRBJ1-3, with D hard to call. The CDR3 is 13 residues long. The V end lost 0 bases, the J end lost 6 bases, and 6 bases lay between the germline ends. The V gene's germline CDR1 is KGHSH and CDR2 LQKENI. CDR3 nucleotide sequence: TGTGCCAGCTCACCACCGTGGGCAAACACCATATATTTT. Translation gives CASSPPWANTIYF.

The rearrangement joins TRBV6-5 to TRBJ1-6; D gene unclear. V was trimmed by 5 bases and J by 8 bases, leaving 13 bases between them. The CDR3 extends over 14 amino acids. Germline lookup yields CDR1 MNHEY and CDR2 SVGAGI. The CDR3 is CASSIFQVDSPLHF. CDR3 DNA: TGTGCCAGCAGTATTTTCCAGGTCGATTCACCCCTCCACTTT.

The gene calls are TRBV18 and TRBJ1-3; D unclear. The V end was cut by 3 bases, the J end by 2 bases, with 11 bases between. The V gene's germline CDR1 is KGHSH and CDR2 LQKENI. There are 15 residues in the CDR3. This chain's CDR3 is CASSPGLRTGNTIYF. The CDR3 nucleotides are TGTGCCAGCTCACCGGGCCTACGGACTGGAAACACCATATATTTT. Full variable domain (outside the CDR3, taken from reference TRBV18 and TRBJ1-3): NAGVMQNPRHLVRRRGQEARLRCSPMKGHSHVYWYRQLPEEGLKFMVYLQKENIIDESGMPKERFSAEFPKEGPSILRIQQVVRGDSAAYFCASSPGLRTGNTIYFGEGSWLTVV.